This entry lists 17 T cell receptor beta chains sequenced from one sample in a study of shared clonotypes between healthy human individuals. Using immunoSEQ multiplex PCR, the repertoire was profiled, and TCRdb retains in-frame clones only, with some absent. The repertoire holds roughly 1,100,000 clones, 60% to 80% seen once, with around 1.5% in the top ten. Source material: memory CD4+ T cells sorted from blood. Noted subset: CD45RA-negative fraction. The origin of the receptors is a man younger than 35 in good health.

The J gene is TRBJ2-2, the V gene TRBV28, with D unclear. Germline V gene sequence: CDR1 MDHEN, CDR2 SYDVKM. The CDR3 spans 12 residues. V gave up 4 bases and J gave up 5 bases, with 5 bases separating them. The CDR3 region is CASSSPTGELFF. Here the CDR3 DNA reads TGTGCCAGCAGTTCCCCGACCGGGGAGCTGTTTTTT. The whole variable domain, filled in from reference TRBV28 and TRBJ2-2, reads DVKVTQSSRYLVKRTGEKVFLECVQDMDHENMFWYRQDPGLGLRLIYFSYDVKMKEKGDIPEGYSVSREKKERFSLILESASTNQTSMYLCASSSPTGELFFGEGSRLTVL.

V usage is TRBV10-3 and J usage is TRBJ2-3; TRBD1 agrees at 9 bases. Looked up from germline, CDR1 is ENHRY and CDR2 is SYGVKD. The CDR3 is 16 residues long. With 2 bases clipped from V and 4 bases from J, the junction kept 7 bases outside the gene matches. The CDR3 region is CAISERQGGVADTQYF. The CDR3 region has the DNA TGTGCCATCAGTGAGCGACAGGGGGGGGTGGCAGATACGCAGTATTTT.

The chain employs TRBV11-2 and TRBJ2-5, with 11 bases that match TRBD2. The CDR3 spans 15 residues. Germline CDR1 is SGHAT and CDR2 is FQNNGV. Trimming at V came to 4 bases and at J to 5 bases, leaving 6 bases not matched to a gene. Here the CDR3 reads CASSSGLAEWETQYF. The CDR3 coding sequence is TGTGCCAGCAGCTCGGGACTAGCGGAGTGGGAGACCCAGTACTTC. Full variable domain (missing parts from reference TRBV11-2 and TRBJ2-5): EAGVAQSPRYKIIEKRQSVAFWCNPISGHATLYWYQQILGQGPKLLIQFQNNGVVDDSQLPKDRFSAERLKGVDSTLKIQPAKLEDSAVYLCASSSGLAEWETQYFGPGTRLLVL.

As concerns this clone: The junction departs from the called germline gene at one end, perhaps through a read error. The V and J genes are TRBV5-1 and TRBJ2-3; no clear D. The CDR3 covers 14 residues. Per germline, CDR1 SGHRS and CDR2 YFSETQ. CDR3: CASRLGRSTDTQYF. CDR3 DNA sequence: TGCGCCAGCCGCTTGGGCAGGAGCACAGATACGCAGTATTTT.

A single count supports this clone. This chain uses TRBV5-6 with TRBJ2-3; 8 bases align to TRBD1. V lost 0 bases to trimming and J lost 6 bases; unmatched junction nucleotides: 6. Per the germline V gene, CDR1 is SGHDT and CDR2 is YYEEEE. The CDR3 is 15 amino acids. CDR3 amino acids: CASSLGQGALDTQYF. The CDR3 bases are TGTGCCAGCAGCTTGGGTCAGGGGGCGCTTGATACGCAGTATTTT.

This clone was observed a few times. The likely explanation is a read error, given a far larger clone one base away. The CDR3: CASSLGTSPLHF. CDR3 nucleotides: TGTGCCAGCAGCTTAGGGACTTCACCCCTCCACTTT. The V and J genes are TRBV7-9 and TRBJ1-6, with D uncertain. CDR1 is SEHNR, CDR2 FQNEAQ, per germline (reference sequence). CDR3 size: 12 residues. V dropped 1 base and J dropped 9 bases, with 4 bases sitting between them.

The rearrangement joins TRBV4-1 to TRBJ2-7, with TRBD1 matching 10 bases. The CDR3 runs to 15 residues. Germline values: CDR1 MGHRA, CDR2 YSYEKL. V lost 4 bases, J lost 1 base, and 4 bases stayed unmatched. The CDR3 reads CASSLGDRGSYEQYF. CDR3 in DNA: TGCGCCAGCAGCCTAGGGGACAGGGGATCCTACGAGCAGTACTTC.

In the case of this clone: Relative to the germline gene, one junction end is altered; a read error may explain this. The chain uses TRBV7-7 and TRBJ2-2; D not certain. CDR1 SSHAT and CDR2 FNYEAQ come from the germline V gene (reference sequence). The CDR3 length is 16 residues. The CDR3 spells CASSLSPPMAGGELFF. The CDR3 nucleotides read TGTGCTAGCAGCTTATCACCCCCAATGGCTGGCGGGGAGCTGTTTTTT.

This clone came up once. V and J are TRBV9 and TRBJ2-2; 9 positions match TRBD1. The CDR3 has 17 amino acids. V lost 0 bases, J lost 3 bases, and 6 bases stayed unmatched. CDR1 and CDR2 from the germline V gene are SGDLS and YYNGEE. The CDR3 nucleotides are TGTGCCAGCAGCGTAGCTCGGGGACAGGGATACACCGGGGAGCTGTTTTTT. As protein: CASSVARGQGYTGELFF.

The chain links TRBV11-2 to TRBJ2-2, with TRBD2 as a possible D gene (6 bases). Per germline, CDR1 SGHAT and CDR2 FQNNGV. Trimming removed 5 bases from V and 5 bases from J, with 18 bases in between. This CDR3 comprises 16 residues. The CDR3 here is CASSAWGAGITGELFF. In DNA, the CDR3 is TGTGCCAGCAGCGCCTGGGGTGCGGGGATTACCGGGGAGCTGTTTTTT.

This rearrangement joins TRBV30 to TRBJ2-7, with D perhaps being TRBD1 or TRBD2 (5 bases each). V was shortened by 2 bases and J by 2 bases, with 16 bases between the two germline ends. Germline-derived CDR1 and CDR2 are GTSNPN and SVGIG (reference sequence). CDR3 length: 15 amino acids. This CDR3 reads CAWSLEVGVAYEQYF. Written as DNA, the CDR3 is TGTGCCTGGAGTCTCGAGGTGGGGGTAGCCTACGAGCAGTACTTC. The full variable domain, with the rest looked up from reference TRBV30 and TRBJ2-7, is SQTIHQWPATLVQPVGSPLSLECTVEGTSNPNLYWYRQAAGRGLQLLFYSVGIGQISSEVPQNLSASRPQDRQFILSSKKLLLSDSGFYLCAWSLEVGVAYEQYFGPGTRLTVT.

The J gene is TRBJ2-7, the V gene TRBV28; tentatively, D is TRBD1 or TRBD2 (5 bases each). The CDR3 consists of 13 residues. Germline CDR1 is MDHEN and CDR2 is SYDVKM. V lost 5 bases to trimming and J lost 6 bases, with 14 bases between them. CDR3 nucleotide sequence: TGTGCCAGCAGTAACCGGGGCTGGGGCGAGCAGTACTTC. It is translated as CASSNRGWGEQYF. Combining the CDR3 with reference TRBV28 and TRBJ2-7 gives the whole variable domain DVKVTQSSRYLVKRTGEKVFLECVQDMDHENMFWYRQDPGLGLRLIYFSYDVKMKEKGDIPEGYSVSREKKERFSLILESASTNQTSMYLCASSNRGWGEQYFGPGTRLTVT.

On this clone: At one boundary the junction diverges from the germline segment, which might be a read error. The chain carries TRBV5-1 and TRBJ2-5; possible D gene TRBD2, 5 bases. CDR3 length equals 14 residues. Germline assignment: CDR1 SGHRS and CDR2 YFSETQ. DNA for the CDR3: TGCGCCAGCAACTTGGGCGGACTCCAAGAGACCCAGTACTTC. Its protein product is CASNLGGLQETQYF.

The CDR3 reads CASSTRDGPLRARGNTIYF. The DNA for the CDR3 is TGTGCCAGCTCAACGCGGGACGGCCCCCTGCGGGCTAGGGGAAACACCATATATTTT. The chain is built from TRBV18 and TRBJ1-3; a possible D gene is TRBD1 (5 bases). V was cut by 5 bases and J by 4 bases, with 27 bases left in between. The V gene's germline CDR1 is KGHSH and CDR2 LQKENI. This CDR3 has 19 residues.

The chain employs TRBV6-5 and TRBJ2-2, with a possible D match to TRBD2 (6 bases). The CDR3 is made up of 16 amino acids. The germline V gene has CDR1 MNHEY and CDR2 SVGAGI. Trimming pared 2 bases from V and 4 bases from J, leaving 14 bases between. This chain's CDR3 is CASSYGSGDSTGELFF. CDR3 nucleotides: TGTGCCAGCAGTTACGGATCGGGAGACAGCACCGGGGAGCTGTTTTTT.

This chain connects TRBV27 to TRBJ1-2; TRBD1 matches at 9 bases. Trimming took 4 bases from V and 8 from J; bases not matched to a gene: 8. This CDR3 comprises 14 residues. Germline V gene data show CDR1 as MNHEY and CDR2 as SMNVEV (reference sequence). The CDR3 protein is CASSSTGGMRGYTF. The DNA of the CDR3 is TGTGCCAGCAGTTCCACAGGGGGCATGAGGGGCTACACCTTC.

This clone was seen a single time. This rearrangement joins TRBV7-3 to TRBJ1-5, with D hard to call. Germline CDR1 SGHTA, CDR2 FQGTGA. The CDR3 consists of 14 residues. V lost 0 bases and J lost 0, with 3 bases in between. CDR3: CASSLTHSNQPQHF. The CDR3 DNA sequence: TGTGCCAGCAGCTTAACTCATAGCAATCAGCCCCAGCATTTT.